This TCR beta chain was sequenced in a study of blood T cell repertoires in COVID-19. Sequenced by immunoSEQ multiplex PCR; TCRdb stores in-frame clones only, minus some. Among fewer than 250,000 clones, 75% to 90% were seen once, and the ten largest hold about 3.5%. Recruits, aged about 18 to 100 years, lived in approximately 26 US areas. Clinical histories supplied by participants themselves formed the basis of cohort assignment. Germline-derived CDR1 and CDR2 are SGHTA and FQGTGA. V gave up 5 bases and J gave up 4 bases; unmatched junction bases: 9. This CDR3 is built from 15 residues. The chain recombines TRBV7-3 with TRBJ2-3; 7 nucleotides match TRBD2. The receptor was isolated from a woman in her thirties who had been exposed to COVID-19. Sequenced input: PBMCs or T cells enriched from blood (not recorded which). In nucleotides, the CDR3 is TGTGCCAGCAGCCCCGGGGCCGGACTAGCAGATACGCAGTATTTT. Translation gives CASSPGAGLADTQYF.